This record covers a single T cell receptor beta chain. These data are taken from a study of blood T cell repertoires in COVID-19. Study context: The United States, Italy and Spain provided the acute and convalescent COVID-19 samples. T cells, B-cell-depleted T cells, or PBMCs provided the cDNA or gDNA that served as material.

The CDR3 is 18 residues long. Germline V gives CDR1 SGHAT, CDR2 FQNNGV. The V and J ends lost 6 bases and 1 base, in that order; junction bases with no gene match: 12. Per the original methods: By means of reference gene primer amplification, nucleated cell counts were estimated. Generated by immunoSEQ multiplex PCR, the TCRdb table keeps only in-frame clones and is missing some. The V and J calls and clone size come from that table; D and trimming were worked out from the DNA. The sample lists some 200,000 clones, approximately 84% occurring once. This rearrangement joins TRBV11-2 to TRBJ2-3, with 11 bases matching TRBD2. The specimen was peripheral blood. This clonotype was sampled from a man aged 50-60 years who had recovered from COVID-19. The CDR3 DNA reads TGTGCCAGCAGGTGGAATAGCGGGAGGGCCGGGGGCACAGATACGCAGTATTTT. Amino acids: CASRWNSGRAGGTDTQYF.